The T cell receptor beta chain under discussion was sequenced for a study of OX40 agonist ivuxolimab in advanced cancers. The overall study: Ivuxolimab was delivered to patients intravenously every 2 weeks at doses spanning 0.01 to 10 mg/kg.

Of note for this clone: Its antigen is still unknown.

Repertoires were generated with immunoSEQ multiplex PCR, while TCRdb's copy carries only in-frame clones and drops some. The sample yields approximately 74,000 clones, 90% to 95% seen once. Overall study results and limits: Antigen specificity of clonally expanded peripheral T cells was not established. Clonal expansion from baseline to week 6 occurred in both CD4+ and CD8+ T cells.

A history of autoimmune disease or systemic immunosuppression excluded patients. Source: CD4+ or CD8+ T cells sorted from blood, taken in a trial of the OX40 agonist ivuxolimab. This clonotype was sampled from an adult with an advanced solid tumor such as melanoma, head and neck, liver or kidney cancer.

In DNA, the CDR3 is TGCGCCAGCAGCTTAACGGGGGTAGATGAGCAGTTCTTC. It encodes CASSLTGVDEQFF. V is TRBV4-1 and J is TRBJ2-1; the D gene is possibly TRBD2 (6 bases). The V gene lost 5 bases and the J gene lost 8 bases, with 13 bases spanning the gap. The CDR3 runs 13 residues. Per germline, CDR1 MGHRA and CDR2 YSYEKL.